This T cell receptor (beta chain) stems from a study of blood T cells in healthy people across ages. General study findings and limits: A greater number of naive CD4+ cells and higher diversity distinguished long-lived donors from aged donors. Across the age range, TCR beta diversity per million T cells fell in a roughly linear way.

The second PCR ran 7 to 11 cycles with a sample-barcoded 5' primer and J-beta primers. TCRdb ran MiXCR on the 5' RACE reads and lists one entry per CDR3 protein. The top ten clones hold 7.9% of a sample with 1.4 million to 1.5 million distinct CDR3 sequences, roughly 40% of them seen once. Those donating, healthy Caucasian individuals from Russia, were aged roughly 6 to 90. Peripheral blood samples of roughly 9.8 milliliters were drawn from each donor. Of note for this clonotype: What it binds is unknown.

From germline, CDR1 is MDHEN and CDR2 SYDVKM. V was pared by 5 bases and J by 4 bases, with 12 bases of the junction left unmatched. This CDR3 spans 16 amino acids. This clonotype was obtained from a young woman in good health. The sequenced sample consisted of blood. The chain combines TRBV28 with TRBJ2-3, with TRBD2 matching over 7 bases. The chain's CDR3 is CASSEPGGGGSDTQYF. CDR3 DNA sequence: TGTGCCAGCAGTGAGCCCGGTGGGGGGGGATCAGATACGCAGTATTTT. The full variable domain, its missing parts supplied by reference TRBV28 and TRBJ2-3, is DVKVTQSSRYLVKRTGEKVFLECVQDMDHENMFWYRQDPGLGLRLIYFSYDVKMKEKGDIPEGYSVSREKKERFSLILESASTNQTSMYLCASSEPGGGGSDTQYFGPGTRLTVL.